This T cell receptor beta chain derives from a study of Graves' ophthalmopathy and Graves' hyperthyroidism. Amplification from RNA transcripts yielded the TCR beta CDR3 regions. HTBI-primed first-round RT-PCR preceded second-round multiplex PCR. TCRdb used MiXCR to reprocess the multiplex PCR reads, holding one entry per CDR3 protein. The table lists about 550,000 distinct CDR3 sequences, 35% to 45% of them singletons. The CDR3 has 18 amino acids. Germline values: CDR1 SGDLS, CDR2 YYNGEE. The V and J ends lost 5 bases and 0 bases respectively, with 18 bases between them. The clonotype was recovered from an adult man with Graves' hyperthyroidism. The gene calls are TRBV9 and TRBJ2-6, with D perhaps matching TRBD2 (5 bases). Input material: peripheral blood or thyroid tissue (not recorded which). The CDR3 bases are TGTGCCAGCAGACCGGGATCGCTGGCCTACTCTGGGGCCAACGTCCTGACTTTC. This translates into CASRPGSLAYSGANVLTF. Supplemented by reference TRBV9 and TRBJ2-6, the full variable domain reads DSGVTQTPKHLITATGQRVTLRCSPRSGDLSVYWYQQSLDQGLQFLIQYYNGEERAKGNILERFSAQQFPDLHSELNLSSLELGDSALYFCASRPGSLAYSGANVLTFGAGSRLTVL.